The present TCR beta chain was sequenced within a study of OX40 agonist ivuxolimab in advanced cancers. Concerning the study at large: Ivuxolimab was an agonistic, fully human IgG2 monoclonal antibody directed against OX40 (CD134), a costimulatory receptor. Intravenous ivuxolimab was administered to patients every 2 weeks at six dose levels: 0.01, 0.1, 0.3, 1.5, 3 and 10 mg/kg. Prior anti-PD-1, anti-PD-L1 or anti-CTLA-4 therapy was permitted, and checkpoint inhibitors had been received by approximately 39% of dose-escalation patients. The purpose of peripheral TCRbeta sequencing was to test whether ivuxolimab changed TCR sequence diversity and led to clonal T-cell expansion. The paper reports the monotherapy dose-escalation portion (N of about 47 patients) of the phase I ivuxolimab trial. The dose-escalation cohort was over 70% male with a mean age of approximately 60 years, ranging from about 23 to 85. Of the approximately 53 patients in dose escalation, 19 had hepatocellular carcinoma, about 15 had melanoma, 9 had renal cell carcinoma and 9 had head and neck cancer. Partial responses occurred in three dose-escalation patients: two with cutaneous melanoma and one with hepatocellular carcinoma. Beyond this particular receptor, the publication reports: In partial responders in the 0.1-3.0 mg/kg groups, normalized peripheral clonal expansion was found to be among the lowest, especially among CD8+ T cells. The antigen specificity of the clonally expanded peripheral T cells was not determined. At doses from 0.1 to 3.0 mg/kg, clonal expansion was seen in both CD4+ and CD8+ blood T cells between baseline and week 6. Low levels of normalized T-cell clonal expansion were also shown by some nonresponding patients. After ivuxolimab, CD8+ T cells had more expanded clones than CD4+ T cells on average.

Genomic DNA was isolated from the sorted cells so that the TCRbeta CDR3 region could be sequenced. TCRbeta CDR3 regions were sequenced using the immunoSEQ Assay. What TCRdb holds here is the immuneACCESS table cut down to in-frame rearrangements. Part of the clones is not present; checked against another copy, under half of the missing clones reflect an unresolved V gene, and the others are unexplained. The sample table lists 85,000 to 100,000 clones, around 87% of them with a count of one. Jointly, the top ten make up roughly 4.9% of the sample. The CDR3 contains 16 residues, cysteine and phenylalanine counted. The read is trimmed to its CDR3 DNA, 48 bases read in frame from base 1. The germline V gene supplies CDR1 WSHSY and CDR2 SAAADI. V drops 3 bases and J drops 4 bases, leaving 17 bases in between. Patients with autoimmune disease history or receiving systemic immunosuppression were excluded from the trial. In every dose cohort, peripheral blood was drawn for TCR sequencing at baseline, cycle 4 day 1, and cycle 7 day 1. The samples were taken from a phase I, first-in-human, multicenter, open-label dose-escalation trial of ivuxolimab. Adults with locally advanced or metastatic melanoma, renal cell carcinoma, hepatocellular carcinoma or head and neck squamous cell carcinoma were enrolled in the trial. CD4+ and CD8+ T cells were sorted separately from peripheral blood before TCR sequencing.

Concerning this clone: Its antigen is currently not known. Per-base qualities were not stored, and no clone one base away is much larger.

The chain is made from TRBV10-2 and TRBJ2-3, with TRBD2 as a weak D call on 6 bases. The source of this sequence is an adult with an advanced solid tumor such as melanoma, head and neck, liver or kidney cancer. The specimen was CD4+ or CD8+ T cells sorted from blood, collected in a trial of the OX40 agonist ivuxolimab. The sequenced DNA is TGCGCCAGCAGTGATCTGAGCGGGTTTATAGCAGATACGCAGTATTTT. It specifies CASSDLSGFIADTQYF.